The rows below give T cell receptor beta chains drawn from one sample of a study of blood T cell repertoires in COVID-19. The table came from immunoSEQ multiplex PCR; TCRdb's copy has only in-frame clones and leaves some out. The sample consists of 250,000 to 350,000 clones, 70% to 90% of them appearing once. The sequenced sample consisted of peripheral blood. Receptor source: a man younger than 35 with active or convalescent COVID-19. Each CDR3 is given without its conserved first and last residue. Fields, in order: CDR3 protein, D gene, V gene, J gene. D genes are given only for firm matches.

CDR3aa: AISVTGGGEETQY
d_gene: .
v_gene: TRBV10-3
j_gene: TRBJ2-5

CDR3aa: ASSTKGQGYSGTEAF
d_gene: .
v_gene: TRBV6-2/TRBV6-3
j_gene: TRBJ1-1

CDR3aa: ASSLRTGDEQY
d_gene: TRBD1
v_gene: TRBV5-1
j_gene: TRBJ2-7

CDR3aa: ASSFGQQNTEAF
d_gene: .
v_gene: TRBV5-1
j_gene: TRBJ1-1

CDR3aa: ASSRDRENEQY
d_gene: TRBD1
v_gene: TRBV7-2
j_gene: TRBJ2-7

CDR3aa: ASNRGGEQY
d_gene: TRBD2
v_gene: TRBV7-9
j_gene: TRBJ2-7

CDR3aa: ARSFGHDEQY
d_gene: .
v_gene: TRBV5-3
j_gene: TRBJ2-7

CDR3aa: ASSEPPKGVAGSTDTQY
d_gene: .
v_gene: TRBV6-1
j_gene: TRBJ2-3

CDR3aa: ASSFGSFEAF
d_gene: .
v_gene: TRBV5-1
j_gene: TRBJ1-1

CDR3aa: ASSGTSGDYNEQF
d_gene: TRBD2
v_gene: TRBV18
j_gene: TRBJ2-1

CDR3aa: ASSYSRGSNTEAF
d_gene: .
v_gene: TRBV6-5
j_gene: TRBJ1-1

CDR3aa: ASSLTTGLNTEAF
d_gene: .
v_gene: TRBV5-1
j_gene: TRBJ1-1

CDR3aa: ASSNPGTGELF
d_gene: .
v_gene: TRBV6-2/TRBV6-3
j_gene: TRBJ2-2

CDR3aa: SVEAPYWGYT
d_gene: .
v_gene: TRBV29-1
j_gene: TRBJ1-2

CDR3aa: ASRGTANYGYT
d_gene: TRBD1
v_gene: TRBV6-5
j_gene: TRBJ1-2

CDR3aa: ASSSRETTGWGYT
d_gene: TRBD1
v_gene: TRBV7-2
j_gene: TRBJ1-2

CDR3aa: AISESRTTGGSPLH
d_gene: .
v_gene: TRBV10-3
j_gene: TRBJ1-6

CDR3aa: ASSISSTGGLRANEKLF
d_gene: TRBD1
v_gene: TRBV19
j_gene: TRBJ1-4

CDR3aa: ASEPWTQGEQY
d_gene: .
v_gene: TRBV7-9
j_gene: TRBJ2-7

CDR3aa: ASSVDRGEGLF
d_gene: TRBD2
v_gene: TRBV9
j_gene: TRBJ2-2

CDR3aa: ASSLVQGVFYT
d_gene: .
v_gene: TRBV5-4
j_gene: TRBJ1-2

CDR3aa: ASSTRTGANTGELF
d_gene: .
v_gene: TRBV7-2
j_gene: TRBJ2-2

CDR3aa: ASSLVGGTDNQPQH
d_gene: TRBD1
v_gene: TRBV5-6
j_gene: TRBJ1-5

CDR3aa: ASSMGQMNTGELF
d_gene: .
v_gene: TRBV19
j_gene: TRBJ2-2

CDR3aa: ASSLRAGDADTQY
d_gene: TRBD2
v_gene: TRBV6-4
j_gene: TRBJ2-3

CDR3aa: ASSSQGGQPQH
d_gene: .
v_gene: TRBV6-9
j_gene: TRBJ1-5

CDR3aa: ASSSAGTSGGDTQY
d_gene: TRBD2
v_gene: TRBV13
j_gene: TRBJ2-3

CDR3aa: ASRMGYDYGYT
d_gene: .
v_gene: TRBV7-2
j_gene: TRBJ1-2

CDR3aa: ASRTALTSTDTQY
d_gene: .
v_gene: TRBV18
j_gene: TRBJ2-3

CDR3aa: ASRTGFGYT
d_gene: TRBD1
v_gene: TRBV10-2
j_gene: TRBJ1-2

CDR3aa: ASSSPTGTYGYT
d_gene: TRBD1
v_gene: TRBV7-9
j_gene: TRBJ1-2

CDR3aa: ASSSDRGYNSPLH
d_gene: TRBD1
v_gene: TRBV18
j_gene: TRBJ1-6

CDR3aa: ASSPPDRLDHQPQH
d_gene: .
v_gene: TRBV18
j_gene: TRBJ1-5

CDR3aa: ASSLVGGIGGRVPGELF
d_gene: .
v_gene: TRBV11-2
j_gene: TRBJ2-2

CDR3aa: ASSQERRERGDGYT
d_gene: .
v_gene: TRBV4-2
j_gene: TRBJ1-2

CDR3aa: ASSYAGVNEQF
d_gene: TRBD2
v_gene: TRBV6-7
j_gene: TRBJ2-1

CDR3aa: ASSLGTGGLYEQY
d_gene: TRBD1
v_gene: TRBV3-1/TRBV3-2
j_gene: TRBJ2-7

CDR3aa: ASSQDGTGLYNEQF
d_gene: TRBD1
v_gene: TRBV4-3
j_gene: TRBJ2-1

CDR3aa: ASSPDSSSYEQY
d_gene: .
v_gene: TRBV3-1/TRBV3-2
j_gene: TRBJ2-7

CDR3aa: ASGTANSPLH
d_gene: TRBD1
v_gene: TRBV27
j_gene: TRBJ1-6

CDR3aa: ARLRGGLTEAF
d_gene: .
v_gene: TRBV2
j_gene: TRBJ1-1

CDR3aa: ASSLVQRGHYNEQF
d_gene: TRBD2
v_gene: TRBV11-2
j_gene: TRBJ2-1

CDR3aa: ASSYHPGYTEAF
d_gene: .
v_gene: TRBV6-6
j_gene: TRBJ1-1

CDR3aa: ASSSGTSGHKTGELF
d_gene: TRBD2
v_gene: TRBV7-2
j_gene: TRBJ2-2

CDR3aa: ASGKAGQSAYNEQF
d_gene: .
v_gene: TRBV27
j_gene: TRBJ2-1

CDR3aa: ASSLLGQGDYNEQF
d_gene: TRBD1
v_gene: TRBV7-9
j_gene: TRBJ2-1

CDR3aa: ASSLTVDYGYT
d_gene: .
v_gene: TRBV27
j_gene: TRBJ1-2

CDR3aa: ASSPTGNYGYT
d_gene: TRBD1
v_gene: TRBV19
j_gene: TRBJ1-2

CDR3aa: ASSLPARGDHNEQF
d_gene: TRBD2
v_gene: TRBV7-3
j_gene: TRBJ2-1

CDR3aa: ASSDKGGTSGGPTDTQY
d_gene: TRBD2
v_gene: TRBV9
j_gene: TRBJ2-3

CDR3aa: ASSLSGQGKGEKLF
d_gene: .
v_gene: TRBV27
j_gene: TRBJ1-4

CDR3aa: APGTGEEKLF
d_gene: TRBD1
v_gene: TRBV24-1
j_gene: TRBJ1-4

CDR3aa: ASSPNPGGPGDTQY
d_gene: TRBD2
v_gene: TRBV13
j_gene: TRBJ2-3

CDR3aa: ASSVLDEQF
d_gene: .
v_gene: TRBV6-4
j_gene: TRBJ2-1

CDR3aa: ASSKRGTGSQYEQY
d_gene: .
v_gene: TRBV21-1
j_gene: TRBJ2-7